The present TCR beta chain was sequenced within a study of T cell changes during pregnancy in multiple sclerosis. CDR1 is ENHRY, CDR2 SYGVKD, per germline. Trimming removed 6 bases at V and 2 bases at J, with 12 bases between. The CDR3 is 14 amino acids. Profiled with immunoSEQ multiplex PCR; TCRdb holds only in-frame clones, not every one. The sample has about 40,000 clones; 85% to 95% are singletons. The receptor's source is a female donor with multiple sclerosis, enrolled in a pregnancy study. The chain combines TRBV10-3 with TRBJ2-3; tentative D call: TRBD2 (5 bases). The specimen comprised CD4+ T cells from peripheral blood mononuclear cells, sampled in the first trimester of pregnancy. In nucleotides, the CDR3 is TGTGCCATCAGGAGGTTCGGGGACACAGATACGCAGTATTTT. As protein: CAIRRFGDTDTQYF.